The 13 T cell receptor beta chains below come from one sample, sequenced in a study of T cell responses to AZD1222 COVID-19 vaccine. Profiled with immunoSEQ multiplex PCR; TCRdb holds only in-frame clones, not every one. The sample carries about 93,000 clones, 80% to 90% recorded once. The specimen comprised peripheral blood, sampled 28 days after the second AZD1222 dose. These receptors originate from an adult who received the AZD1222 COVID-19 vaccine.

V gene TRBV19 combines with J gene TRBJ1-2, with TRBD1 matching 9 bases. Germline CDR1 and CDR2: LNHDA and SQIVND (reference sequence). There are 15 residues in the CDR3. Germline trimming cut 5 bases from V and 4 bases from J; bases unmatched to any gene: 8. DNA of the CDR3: TGTGCCAGTAGTGGAGCTGAGGACAGGGGCTATGGCTACACCTTC. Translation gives CASSGAEDRGYGYTF.

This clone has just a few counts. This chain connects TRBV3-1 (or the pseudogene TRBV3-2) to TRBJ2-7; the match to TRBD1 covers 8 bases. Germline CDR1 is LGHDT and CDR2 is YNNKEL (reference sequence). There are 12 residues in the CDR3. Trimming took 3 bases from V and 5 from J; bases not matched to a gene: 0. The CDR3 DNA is TGTGCCAGCAGCCAGACAGGGGACGAGCAGTACTTC. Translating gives CASSQTGDEQYF.

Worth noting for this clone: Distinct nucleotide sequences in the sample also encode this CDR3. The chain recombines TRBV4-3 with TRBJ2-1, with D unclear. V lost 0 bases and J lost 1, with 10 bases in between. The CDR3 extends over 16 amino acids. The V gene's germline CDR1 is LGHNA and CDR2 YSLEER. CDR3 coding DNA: TGCGCCAGCAGCCAAGATCTGGGTGGGTCCTACAATGAGCAGTTCTTC. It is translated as CASSQDLGGSYNEQFF.

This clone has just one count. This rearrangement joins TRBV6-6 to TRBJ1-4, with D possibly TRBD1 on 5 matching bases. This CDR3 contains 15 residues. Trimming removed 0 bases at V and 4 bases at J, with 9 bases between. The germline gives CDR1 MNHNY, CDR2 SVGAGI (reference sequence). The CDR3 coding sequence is TGTGCCAGCAGTTACTCGATGGGGGGTAATGAAAAACTGTTTTTT. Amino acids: CASSYSMGGNEKLFF.

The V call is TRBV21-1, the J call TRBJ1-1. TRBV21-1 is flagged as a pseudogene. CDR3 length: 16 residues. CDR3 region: CASSKGEPQRNTEAFF. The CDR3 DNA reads TGTGCCAGCAGCAAAGGGGAGCCCCAGAGGAACACTGAAGCTTTCTTT.

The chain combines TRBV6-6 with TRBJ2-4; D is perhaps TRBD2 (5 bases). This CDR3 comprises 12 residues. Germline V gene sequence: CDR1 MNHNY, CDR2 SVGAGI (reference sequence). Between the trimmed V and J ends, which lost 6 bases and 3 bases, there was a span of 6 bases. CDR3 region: CASRGDKNIQYF. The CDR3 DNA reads TGTGCCAGCAGGGGAGACAAAAACATTCAGTACTTC.

This CDR3 reads CASSQGQGSSTEQFF. The CDR3 nucleotides are TGTGCCAGCAGCCAAGGCCAAGGTAGCAGCACAGAGCAGTTCTTC. This rearrangement joins TRBV3-1 (or the pseudogene TRBV3-2) to TRBJ2-1; unclear D gene. Trimming shortened V by 1 base and J by 10 bases, and 17 bases separated the two germline ends. This CDR3 contains 15 residues. CDR1 and CDR2 (germline): LGHDT, YNNKEL (reference sequence).

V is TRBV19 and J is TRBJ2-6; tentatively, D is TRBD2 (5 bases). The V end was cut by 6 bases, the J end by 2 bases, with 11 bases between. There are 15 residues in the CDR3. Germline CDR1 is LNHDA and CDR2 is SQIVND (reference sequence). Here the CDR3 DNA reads TGTGCCAGTAGCCTGGCCGGGGCTGGGGCCAACGTCCTGACTTTC. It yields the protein CASSLAGAGANVLTF.

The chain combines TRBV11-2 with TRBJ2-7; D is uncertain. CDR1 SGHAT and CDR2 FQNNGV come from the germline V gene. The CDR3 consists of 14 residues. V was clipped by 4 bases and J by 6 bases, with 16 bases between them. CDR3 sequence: CASSSMGYSAEQYF. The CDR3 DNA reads TGTGCCAGCAGCTCCATGGGGTATTCGGCCGAGCAGTACTTC.

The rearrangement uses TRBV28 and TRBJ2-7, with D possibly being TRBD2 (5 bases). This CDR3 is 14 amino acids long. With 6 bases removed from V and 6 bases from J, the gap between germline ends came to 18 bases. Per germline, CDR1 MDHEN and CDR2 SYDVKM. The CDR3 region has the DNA TGTGCCAGCAGCCCGTACCGGGATACGGCCGAGCAGTACTTC. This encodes CASSPYRDTAEQYF. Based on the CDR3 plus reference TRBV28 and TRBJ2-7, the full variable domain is DVKVTQSSRYLVKRTGEKVFLECVQDMDHENMFWYRQDPGLGLRLIYFSYDVKMKEKGDIPEGYSVSREKKERFSLILESASTNQTSMYLCASSPYRDTAEQYFGPGTRLTVT.

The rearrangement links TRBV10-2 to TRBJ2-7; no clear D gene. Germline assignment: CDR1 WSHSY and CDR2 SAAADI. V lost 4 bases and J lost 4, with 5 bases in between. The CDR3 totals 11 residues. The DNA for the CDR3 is TGCGCCAGCAGTGTCCTGTACGAGCAGTACTTC. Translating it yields CASSVLYEQYF.

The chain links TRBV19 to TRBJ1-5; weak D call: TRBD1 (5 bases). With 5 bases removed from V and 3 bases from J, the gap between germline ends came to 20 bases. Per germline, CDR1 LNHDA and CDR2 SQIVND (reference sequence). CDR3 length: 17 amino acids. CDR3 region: CASSPSSKLGHNQPQHF. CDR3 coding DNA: TGTGCCAGTAGTCCATCATCAAAGTTAGGACACAATCAGCCCCAGCATTTT.

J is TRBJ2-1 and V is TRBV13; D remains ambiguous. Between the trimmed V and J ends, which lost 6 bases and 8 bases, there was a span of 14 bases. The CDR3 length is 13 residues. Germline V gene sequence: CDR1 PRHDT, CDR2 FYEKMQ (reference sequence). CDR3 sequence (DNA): TGTGCCAGCAGACAAACTACCTTCGATGAGCAGTTCTTC. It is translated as CASRQTTFDEQFF.